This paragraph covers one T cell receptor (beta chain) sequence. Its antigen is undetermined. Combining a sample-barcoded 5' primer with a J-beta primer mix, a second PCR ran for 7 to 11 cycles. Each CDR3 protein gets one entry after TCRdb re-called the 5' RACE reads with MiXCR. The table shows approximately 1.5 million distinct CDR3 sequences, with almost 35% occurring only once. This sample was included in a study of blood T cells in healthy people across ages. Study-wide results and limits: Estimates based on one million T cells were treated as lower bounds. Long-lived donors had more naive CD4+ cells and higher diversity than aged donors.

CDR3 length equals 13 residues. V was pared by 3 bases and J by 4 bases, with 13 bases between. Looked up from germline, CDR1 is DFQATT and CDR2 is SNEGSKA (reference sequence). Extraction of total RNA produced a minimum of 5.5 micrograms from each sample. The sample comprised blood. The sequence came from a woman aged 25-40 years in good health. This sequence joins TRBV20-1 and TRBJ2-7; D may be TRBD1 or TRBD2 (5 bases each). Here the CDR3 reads CSASMRGRYEQYF. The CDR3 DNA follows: TGCAGTGCTAGTATGAGGGGTCGGTACGAGCAGTACTTC.